Shown below are 3 T cell receptor beta chains from a single sample sequenced in a study of CD8 T cells in ankylosing spondylitis. Each CDR3 protein is one row after TCRdb ran MiXCR on the 5' RACE reads. The sample has tens of thousands of distinct CDR3 sequences; roughly 5.3% are singletons. The sequenced material came from blood, either unsorted or a sorted T cell fraction (not recorded which). The source of these receptors is a male donor with ankylosing spondylitis or in good health (not recorded which).

J is TRBJ2-3 and V is TRBV7-9; no definite D call. The CDR3 extends over 14 amino acids. Trimming shortened V by 5 bases and J by 3 bases, and 12 bases separated the two germline ends. Germline values: CDR1 SEHNR, CDR2 FQNEAQ (reference sequence). CDR3 bases: TGTGCCAGCAGCCGCGTGGACGGGACAGATACGCAGTATTTT. Translating gives CASSRVDGTDTQYF.

This clonotype has at least ten counts. J is TRBJ2-5 and V is TRBV6-1, with D possibly matching TRBD2 (5 bases). Between the trimmed V and J ends, which lost 3 bases and 5 bases, there was a span of 13 bases. Germline CDR1 and CDR2: MNHNS and SASEGT. The CDR3 has 14 amino acids. This CDR3 reads CASSDLAIGETQYF. CDR3 sequence (DNA): TGTGCCAGCAGTGACCTAGCCATTGGGGAGACCCAGTACTTC.

The chain carries TRBV28 and TRBJ2-1; 13 bases are shared with TRBD2. Germline lookup yields CDR1 MDHEN and CDR2 SYDVKM. With V trimmed by 5 bases and J by 8 bases, 9 bases remained unmatched. This CDR3 is built from 16 residues. CDR3 protein: CASSTRTSGGGHEQFF. CDR3 nucleotides: TGTGCCAGCAGTACTCGGACTAGCGGGGGTGGTCATGAGCAGTTCTTC.